Shown below are 3 T cell receptor beta chains from a single sample sequenced in a study of T cell responses to AZD1222 COVID-19 vaccine. Some clones are missing from TCRdb's copy, which holds only in-frame ones; the method was immunoSEQ multiplex PCR. The table includes more than 140,000 clones, 70% to 90% detected once. The specimen comprised peripheral blood, sampled on day 0 of AZD1222 vaccination. Receptor source: an adult in good health.

This clone has only a few counts. The chain has TRBV14 and TRBJ2-2, with TRBD1 matching 8 bases. Germline CDR1 and CDR2: SGHDN and FVKESK. Trimming at V came to 1 base and at J to 7 bases, leaving 2 bases not matched to a gene. CDR3 size: 14 residues. The CDR3 region is CASSQATGGGELFF. Here the CDR3 DNA reads TGTGCCAGCAGCCAAGCAACAGGGGGCGGGGAGCTGTTTTTT.

This clone has a handful of counts. The gene calls are TRBV6-2 or TRBV6-3 and TRBJ1-2; 8 bases line up with TRBD1. The CDR3 is 13 amino acids. Germline CDR1 is MNHEY and CDR2 is SVGEGT. The V gene end was trimmed by 4 bases and the J gene end by 4 bases; junction bases not matched to a gene: 2. The CDR3 sequence is CASSFTGGYGYTF. The CDR3 nucleotides read TGTGCCAGCAGTTTTACAGGGGGCTATGGCTACACCTTC.

The CDR3, as DNA: TGTGCCAGTAGAACCTCGAGGGATGGCAGAGGTGGCTACACCTTC. This codes for CASRTSRDGRGGYTF. This sequence joins TRBV19 and TRBJ1-2; D is ambiguous. Germline V gene sequence: CDR1 LNHDA, CDR2 SQIVND (reference sequence). Trimming pared 6 bases from V and 7 bases from J, leaving 21 bases between. The CDR3 runs to 15 residues. The variable domain in full, with the rest retrieved from reference TRBV19 and TRBJ1-2, is DGGITQSPKYLFRKEGQNVTLSCEQNLNHDAMYWYRQDPGQGLRLIYYSQIVNDFQKGDIAEGYSVSREKKESFPLTVTSAQKNPTAFYLCASRTSRDGRGGYTFGSGTRLTVV.